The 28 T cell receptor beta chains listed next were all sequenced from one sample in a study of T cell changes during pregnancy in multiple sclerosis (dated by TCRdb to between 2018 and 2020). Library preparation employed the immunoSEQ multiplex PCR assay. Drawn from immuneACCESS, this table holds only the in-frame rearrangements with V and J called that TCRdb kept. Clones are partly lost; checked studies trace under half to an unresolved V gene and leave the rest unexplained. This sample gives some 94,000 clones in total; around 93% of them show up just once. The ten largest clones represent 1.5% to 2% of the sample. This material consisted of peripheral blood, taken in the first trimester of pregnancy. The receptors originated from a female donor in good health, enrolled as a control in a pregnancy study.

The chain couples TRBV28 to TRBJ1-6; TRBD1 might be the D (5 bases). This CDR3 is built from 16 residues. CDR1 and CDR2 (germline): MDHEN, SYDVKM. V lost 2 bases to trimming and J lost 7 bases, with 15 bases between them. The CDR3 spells CASSLPGAAGNSPLHF. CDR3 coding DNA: TGTGCCAGCAGTTTACCCGGGGCCGCGGGGAATTCACCCCTCCACTTT.

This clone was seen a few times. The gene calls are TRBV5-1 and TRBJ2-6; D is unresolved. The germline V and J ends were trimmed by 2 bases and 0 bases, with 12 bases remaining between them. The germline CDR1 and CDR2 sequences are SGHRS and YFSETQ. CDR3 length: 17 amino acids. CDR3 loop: CASSLDRLSSGANVLTF. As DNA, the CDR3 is TGCGCCAGCAGCTTAGATCGACTGAGCTCTGGGGCCAACGTCCTGACTTTC.

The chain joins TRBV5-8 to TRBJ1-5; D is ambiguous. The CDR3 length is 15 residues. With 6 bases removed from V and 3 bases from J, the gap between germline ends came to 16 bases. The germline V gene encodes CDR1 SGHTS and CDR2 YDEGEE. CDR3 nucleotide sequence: TGTGCCAGCACGTCATCAGGTTTGGTCAATCAGCCCCAGCATTTT. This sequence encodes CASTSSGLVNQPQHF.

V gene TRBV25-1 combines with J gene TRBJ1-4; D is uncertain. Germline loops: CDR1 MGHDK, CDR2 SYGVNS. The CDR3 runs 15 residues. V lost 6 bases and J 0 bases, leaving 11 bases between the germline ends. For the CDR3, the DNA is TGTGCCAGCAGCCCTAACTGGTCAACTAATGAAAAACTGTTTTTT. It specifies CASSPNWSTNEKLFF.

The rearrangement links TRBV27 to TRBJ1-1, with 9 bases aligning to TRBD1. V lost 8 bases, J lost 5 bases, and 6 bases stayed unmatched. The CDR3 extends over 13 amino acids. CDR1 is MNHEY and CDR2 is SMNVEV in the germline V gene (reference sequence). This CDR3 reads CASLGTGMTEAFF. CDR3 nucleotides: TGTGCCAGCCTAGGGACAGGGATGACTGAAGCTTTCTTT.

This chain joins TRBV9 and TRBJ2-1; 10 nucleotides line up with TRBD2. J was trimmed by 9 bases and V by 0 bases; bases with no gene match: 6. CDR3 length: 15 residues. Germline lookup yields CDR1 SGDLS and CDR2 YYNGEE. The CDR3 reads CASSVVGLAAAEQFF. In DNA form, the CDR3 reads TGTGCCAGCAGCGTAGTTGGACTAGCGGCGGCTGAGCAGTTCTTC.

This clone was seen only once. The CDR3, as DNA: TGTGCCAGCACCCCGAGGGGGACCTTTGGCTACACCTTC. As protein: CASTPRGTFGYTF. V gene TRBV13 combines with J gene TRBJ1-2, with a tentative D call TRBD1 (6 bases). The CDR3 length is 13 residues. Germline V lookup: CDR1 PRHDT, CDR2 FYEKMQ (reference sequence). V was clipped by 7 bases and J by 7 bases, with 16 bases between them.

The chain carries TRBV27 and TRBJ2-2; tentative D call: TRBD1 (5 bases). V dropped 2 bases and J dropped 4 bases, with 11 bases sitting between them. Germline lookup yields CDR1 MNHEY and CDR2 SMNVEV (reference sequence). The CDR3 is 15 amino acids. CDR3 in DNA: TGTGCCAGCAGTTTACCAGGGTTGGGCACCGGGGAGCTGTTTTTT. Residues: CASSLPGLGTGELFF.

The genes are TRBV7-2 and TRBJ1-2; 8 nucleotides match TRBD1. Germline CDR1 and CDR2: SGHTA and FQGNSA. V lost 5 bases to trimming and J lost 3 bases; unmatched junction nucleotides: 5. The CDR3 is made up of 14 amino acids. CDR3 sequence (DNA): TGTGCCAGCAGCCCGGGGACAGGACACTATGGCTACACCTTC. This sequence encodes CASSPGTGHYGYTF.

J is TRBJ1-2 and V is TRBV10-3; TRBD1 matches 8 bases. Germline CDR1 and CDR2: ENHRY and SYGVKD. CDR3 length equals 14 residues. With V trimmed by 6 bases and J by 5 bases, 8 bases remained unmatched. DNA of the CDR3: TGTGCCATCAGAGAGGGACAGGTGGGATATGGCTACACCTTC. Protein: CAIREGQVGYGYTF.

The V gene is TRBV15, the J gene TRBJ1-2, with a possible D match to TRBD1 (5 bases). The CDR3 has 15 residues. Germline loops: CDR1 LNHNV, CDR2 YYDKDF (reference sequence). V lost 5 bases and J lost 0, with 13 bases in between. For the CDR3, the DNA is TGTGCCACCAGCCGCAGTGGGGGGGCTAACTATGGCTACACCTTC. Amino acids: CATSRSGGANYGYTF.

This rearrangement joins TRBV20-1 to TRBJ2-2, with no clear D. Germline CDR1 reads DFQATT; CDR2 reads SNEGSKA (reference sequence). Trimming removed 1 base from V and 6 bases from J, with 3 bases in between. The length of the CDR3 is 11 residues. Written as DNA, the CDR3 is TGCAGTGCTAGAGGGCCCGGGGAGCTGTTTTTT. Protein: CSARGPGELFF.

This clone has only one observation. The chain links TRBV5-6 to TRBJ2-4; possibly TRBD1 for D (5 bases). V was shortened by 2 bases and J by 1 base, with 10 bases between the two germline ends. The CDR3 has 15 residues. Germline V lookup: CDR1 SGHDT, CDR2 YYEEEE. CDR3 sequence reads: CASSFYGAAKNIQYF. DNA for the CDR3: TGTGCCAGCAGCTTTTATGGGGCGGCCAAAAACATTCAGTACTTC.

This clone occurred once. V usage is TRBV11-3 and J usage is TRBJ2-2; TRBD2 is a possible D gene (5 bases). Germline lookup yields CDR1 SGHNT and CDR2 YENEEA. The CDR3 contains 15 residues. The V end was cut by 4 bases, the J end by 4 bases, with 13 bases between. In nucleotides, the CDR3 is TGTGCCAGCAGCTCCTCGGGATTAGCCACCGGGGAGCTGTTTTTT. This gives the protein CASSSSGLATGELFF.

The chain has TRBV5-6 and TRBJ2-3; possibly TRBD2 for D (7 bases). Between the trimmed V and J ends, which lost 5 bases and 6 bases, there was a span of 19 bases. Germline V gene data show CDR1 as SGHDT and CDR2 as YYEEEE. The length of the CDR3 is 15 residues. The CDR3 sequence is CASSFWGGPWDTQYF. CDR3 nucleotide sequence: TGTGCCAGCAGTTTTTGGGGGGGGCCTTGGGATACGCAGTATTTT.

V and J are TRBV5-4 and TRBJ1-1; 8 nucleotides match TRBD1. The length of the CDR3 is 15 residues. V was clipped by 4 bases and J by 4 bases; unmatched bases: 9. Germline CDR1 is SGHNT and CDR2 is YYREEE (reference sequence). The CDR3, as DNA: TGTGCCAGCAGCGCCGGGACAGGACTTAGCACTGAAGCTTTCTTT. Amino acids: CASSAGTGLSTEAFF.

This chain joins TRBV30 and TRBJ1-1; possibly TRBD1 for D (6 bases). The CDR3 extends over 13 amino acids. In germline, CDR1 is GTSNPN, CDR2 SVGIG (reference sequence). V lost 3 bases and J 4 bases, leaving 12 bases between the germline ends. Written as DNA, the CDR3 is TGTGCCTGGAGAGGACAGCCGATCACTGAAGCTTTCTTT. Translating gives CAWRGQPITEAFF. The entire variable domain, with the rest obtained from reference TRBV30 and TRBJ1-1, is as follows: SQTIHQWPATLVQPVGSPLSLECTVEGTSNPNLYWYRQAAGRGLQLLFYSVGIGQISSEVPQNLSASRPQDRQFILSSKKLLLSDSGFYLCAWRGQPITEAFFGQGTRLTVV.

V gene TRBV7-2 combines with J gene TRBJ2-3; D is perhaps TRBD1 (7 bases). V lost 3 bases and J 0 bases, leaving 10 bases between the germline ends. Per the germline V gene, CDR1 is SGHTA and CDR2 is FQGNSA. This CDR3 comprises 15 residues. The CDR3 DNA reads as TGTGCCAGCAGCTTCAGGGGGGCTAGCACAGATACGCAGTATTTT. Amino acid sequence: CASSFRGASTDTQYF.

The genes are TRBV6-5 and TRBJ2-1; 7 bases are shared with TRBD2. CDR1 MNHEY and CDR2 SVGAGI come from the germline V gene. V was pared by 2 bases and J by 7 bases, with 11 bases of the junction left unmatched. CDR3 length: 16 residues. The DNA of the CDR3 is TGTGCCAGCAGTTACATCGGGACTATGATTCCTAATGAGCAGTTCTTC. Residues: CASSYIGTMIPNEQFF.

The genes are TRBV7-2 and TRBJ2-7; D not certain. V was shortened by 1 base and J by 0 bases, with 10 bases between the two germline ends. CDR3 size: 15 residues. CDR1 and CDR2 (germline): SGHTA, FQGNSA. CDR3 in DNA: TGTGCCAGCAGCTTAGAGCCTATTAGCTCCTACGAGCAGTACTTC. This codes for CASSLEPISSYEQYF. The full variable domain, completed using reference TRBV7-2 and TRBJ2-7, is GAGVSQSPSNKVTEKGKDVELRCDPISGHTALYWYRQSLGQGLEFLIYFQGNSAPDKSGLPSDRFSAERTGGSVSTLTIQRTQQEDSAVYLCASSLEPISSYEQYFGPGTRLTVT.

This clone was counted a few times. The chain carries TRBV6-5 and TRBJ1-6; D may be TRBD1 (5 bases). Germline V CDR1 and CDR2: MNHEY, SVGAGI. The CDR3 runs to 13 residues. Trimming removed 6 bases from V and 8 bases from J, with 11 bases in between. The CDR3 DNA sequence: TGTGCCAGCAGCCCAGGGAACGATTCACCCCTCCACTTT. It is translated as CASSPGNDSPLHF.

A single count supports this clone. CDR3 sequence reads: CASSPRGTGGASHRGTGTDTQYF. The CDR3 nucleotides are TGTGCCAGCAGCCCCCGGGGGACGGGGGGGGCCAGCCACAGAGGTACAGGCACAGATACGCAGTATTTT. This chain links TRBV9 with TRBJ2-3, with 8 bases lining up with TRBD2. V shed 4 bases and J 1 base; nucleotides not matched to a gene: 29. CDR1 and CDR2 (germline): SGDLS, YYNGEE. CDR3 size: 23 residues.

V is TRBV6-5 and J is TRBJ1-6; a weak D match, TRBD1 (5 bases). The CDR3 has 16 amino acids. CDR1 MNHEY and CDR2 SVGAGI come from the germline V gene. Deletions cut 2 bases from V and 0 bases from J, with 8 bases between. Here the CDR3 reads CASSYVGGSYNSPLHF. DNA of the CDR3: TGTGCCAGCAGTTACGTCGGGGGCTCCTATAATTCACCCCTCCACTTT.

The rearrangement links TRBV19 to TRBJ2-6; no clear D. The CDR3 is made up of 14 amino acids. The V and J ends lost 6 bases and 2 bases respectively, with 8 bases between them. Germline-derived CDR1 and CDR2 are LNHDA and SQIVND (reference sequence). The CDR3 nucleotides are TGTGCCAGTAGCCTGAACACTGGGGCCAACGTCCTGACTTTC. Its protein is CASSLNTGANVLTF.

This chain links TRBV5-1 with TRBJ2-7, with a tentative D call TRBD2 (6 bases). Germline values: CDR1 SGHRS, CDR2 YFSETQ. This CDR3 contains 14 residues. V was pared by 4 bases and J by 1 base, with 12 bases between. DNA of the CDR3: TGCGCCAGCAGCCTGCGGGACGGATCCTACGAGCAGTACTTC. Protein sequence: CASSLRDGSYEQYF.

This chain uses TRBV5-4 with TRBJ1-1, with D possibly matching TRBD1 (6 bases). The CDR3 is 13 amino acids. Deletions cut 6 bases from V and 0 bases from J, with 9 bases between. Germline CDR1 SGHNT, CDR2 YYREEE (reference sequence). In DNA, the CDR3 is TGTGCCAGCACCCAGGGGCTGAACACTGAAGCTTTCTTT. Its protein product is CASTQGLNTEAFF.

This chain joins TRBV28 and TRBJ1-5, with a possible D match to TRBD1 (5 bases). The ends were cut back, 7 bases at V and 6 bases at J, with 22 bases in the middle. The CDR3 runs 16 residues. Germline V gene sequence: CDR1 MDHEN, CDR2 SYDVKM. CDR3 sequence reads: CASNHLSGGSGQPQHF. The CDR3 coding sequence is TGTGCCAGCAACCACCTCTCGGGGGGATCTGGTCAGCCCCAGCATTTT.

The CDR3 DNA sequence: TGCAGCGTTGAGATGGGGGGCTCTGGGGCCAACGTCCTGACTTTC. It encodes CSVEMGGSGANVLTF. This rearrangement joins TRBV29-1 to TRBJ2-6; possibly TRBD2 for D (6 bases). Germline-derived CDR1 and CDR2 are SQVTM and ANQGSEA. V gave up 3 bases and J gave up 0 bases, with 9 bases separating them. CDR3 length equals 15 residues.